This T cell receptor beta chain was recovered during a study of technical replicates of blood from four donors. The CDR3 is made up of 14 amino acids. The germline CDR1 and CDR2 sequences are SEHNR and FQNEAQ (reference sequence). Trimming shortened V by 5 bases and J by 3 bases, and 13 bases separated the two germline ends. The repertoire was sequenced with immunoSEQ multiplex PCR; TCRdb's copy has only in-frame clones and lacks some. The sample shows approximately 76,000 clones, about 86% of them seen only once. The chain carries TRBV7-9 and TRBJ1-1; D uncertain. This clonotype was obtained from a human donor in good health. Some clones in this sample may be carry-over from other donors' samples. The sample taken for sequencing was PBMCs. The chain's CDR3 is CASSPGNWDTEAFF. For the CDR3, the DNA is TGTGCCAGCAGCCCGGGAAACTGGGACACTGAAGCTTTCTTT.